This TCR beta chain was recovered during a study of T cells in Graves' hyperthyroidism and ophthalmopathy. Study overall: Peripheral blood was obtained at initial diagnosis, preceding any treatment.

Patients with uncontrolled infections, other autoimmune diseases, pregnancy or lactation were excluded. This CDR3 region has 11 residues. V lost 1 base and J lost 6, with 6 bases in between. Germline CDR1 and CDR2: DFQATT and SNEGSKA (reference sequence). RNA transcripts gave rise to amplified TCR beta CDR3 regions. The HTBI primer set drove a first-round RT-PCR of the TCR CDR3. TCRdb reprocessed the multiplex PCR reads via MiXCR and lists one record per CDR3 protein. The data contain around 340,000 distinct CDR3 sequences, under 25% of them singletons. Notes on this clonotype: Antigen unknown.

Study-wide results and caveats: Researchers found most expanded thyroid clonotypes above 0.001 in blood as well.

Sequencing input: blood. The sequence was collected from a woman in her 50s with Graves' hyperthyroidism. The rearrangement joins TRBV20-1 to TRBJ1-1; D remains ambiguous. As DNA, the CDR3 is TGCAGTGCTAGAGGGGAACCTGAAGCTTTCTTT. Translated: CSARGEPEAFF.